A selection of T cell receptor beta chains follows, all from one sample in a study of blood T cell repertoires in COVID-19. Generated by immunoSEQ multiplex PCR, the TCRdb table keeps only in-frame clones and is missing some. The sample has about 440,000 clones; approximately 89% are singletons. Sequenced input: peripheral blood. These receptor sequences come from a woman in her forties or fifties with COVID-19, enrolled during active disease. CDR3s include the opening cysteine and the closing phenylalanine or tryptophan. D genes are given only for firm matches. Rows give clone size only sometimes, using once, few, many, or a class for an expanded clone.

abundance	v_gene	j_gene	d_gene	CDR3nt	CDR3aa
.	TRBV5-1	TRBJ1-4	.	TGCGCCAGCAGCCCCAGGGGTCTGGGGTCTGAAAAACTGTTTTTT	CASSPRGLGSEKLFF
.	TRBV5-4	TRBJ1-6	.	TGTGCCAGCAGCCCGACTGGGAGGGGAAATTCACCCCTCCACTTT	CASSPTGRGNSPLHF
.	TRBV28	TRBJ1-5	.	TGTGCCAGCAGTTGGGCTCAAAATCAGCCCCAGCATTTT	CASSWAQNQPQHF
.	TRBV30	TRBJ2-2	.	TGTGCCTGGGGCTTCAACACCGGGGAGCTGTTTTTT	CAWGFNTGELFF
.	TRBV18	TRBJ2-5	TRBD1	TGTGCCAGCTCACCTCAGGGGGCGAGGGAGACCCAGTACTTC	CASSPQGARETQYF
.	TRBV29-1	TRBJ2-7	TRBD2	TGCAGCGTTGAAGGGGGAAGGGGACTAGTTTCGGACGAGCAGTACTTC	CSVEGGRGLVSDEQYF
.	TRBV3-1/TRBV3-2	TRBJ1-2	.	TGTGCCAGCAGCCAAGATTTGTCGTGGGGGAGGGATGGCTACACCTTC	CASSQDLSWGRDGYTF
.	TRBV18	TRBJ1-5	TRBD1	TGTGCCAGCTCACTTGGACAGGGGGCGTCTATAGGGCAGCCCCAGCATTTT	CASSLGQGASIGQPQHF
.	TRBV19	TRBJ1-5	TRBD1	TGTGCCAGTAAAGGACAGGGCAATCAGCCCCAGCATTTT	CASKGQGNQPQHF
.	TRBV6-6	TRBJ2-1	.	TGTGCCAGCAGGCCAATTAGGGGTGAGCAGTTCTTC	CASRPIRGEQFF
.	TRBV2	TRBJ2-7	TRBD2	TGTGCCAGCACTCGACTAGCGGGGGTGAACGAGCAGTACTTC	CASTRLAGVNEQYF
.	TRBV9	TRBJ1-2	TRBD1	TGTGCCAGCAGCGTACTATTAACAGGGGAAGGCTACACCTTC	CASSVLLTGEGYTF
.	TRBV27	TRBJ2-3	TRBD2	TGTGCCAGCAGTTTAAGGGGCGGGGGGGGCACAGATACGCAGTATTTT	CASSLRGGGGTDTQYF
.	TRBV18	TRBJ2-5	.	TGTGCCAGCTCACCGACAGTCGAAGAGACCCAGTACTTC	CASSPTVEETQYF
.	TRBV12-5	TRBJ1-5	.	TGTGCTAGTGGTCCAGGGATAGGCAATCAGCCCCAGCATTTT	CASGPGIGNQPQHF
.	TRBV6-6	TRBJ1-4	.	TGTGCCAGCAGTTACTCCTATGCAACTAATGAAAAACTGTTTTTT	CASSYSYATNEKLFF
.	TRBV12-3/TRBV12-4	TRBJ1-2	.	TGTGCCAGCATCCTCTATCCGGGGGGCTACACCTTC	CASILYPGGYTF
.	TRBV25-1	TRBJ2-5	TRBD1	TGTGCCAGCAGACAGGGGGCGCGGGAGACCCAGTACTTC	CASRQGARETQYF
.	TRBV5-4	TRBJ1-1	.	TGTGCCAGCAGCTTGAGTTCTGGGGCCTATGAAGCTTTCTTT	CASSLSSGAYEAFF
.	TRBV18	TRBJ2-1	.	TGTGCCAGCTCACCACCCCGGGGACTTTACAATGAGCAGTTCTTC	CASSPPRGLYNEQFF
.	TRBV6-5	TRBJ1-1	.	TGTGCCAGCAGCTACCGGGGGAGGGACACTGAAGCTTTCTTT	CASSYRGRDTEAFF
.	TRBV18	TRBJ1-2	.	TGTGCCAGCTCACTAGGCCAGGACTATGGCTACACCTTC	CASSLGQDYGYTF
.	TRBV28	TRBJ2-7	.	TGTGCCACCCCCGGTGGGGGCAGCGCCTACGAGCAGTACTTC	CATPGGGSAYEQYF
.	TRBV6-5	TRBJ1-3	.	TGTGCCACGCGCGGAGGGGGAAACACCATATATTTT	CATRGGGNTIYF
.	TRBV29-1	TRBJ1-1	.	TGCAGCGTTTATTGGGCCATGAACACTGAAGCTTTCTTT	CSVYWAMNTEAFF
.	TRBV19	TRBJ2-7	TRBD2	TGTGCCAGTAGCCCGAGCCCCGGGACTAGCAGGGGCGAGCAGTACTTC	CASSPSPGTSRGEQYF
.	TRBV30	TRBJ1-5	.	TGTGCCTCGAACCGGGGAAATCAGCCCCAGCATTTT	CASNRGNQPQHF
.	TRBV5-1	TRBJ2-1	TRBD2	TGCGCCAGCAGCTTGGGACTAGCGGGTAATGAGCAGTTCTTC	CASSLGLAGNEQFF
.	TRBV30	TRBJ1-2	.	TGTGCCTGGAGACAACAGGAGTACAACACCTTC	CAWRQQEYNTF
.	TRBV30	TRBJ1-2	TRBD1	TGTGCCTGGGGAGTCGGGGGACAGGCCTATGGCTACACCTTC	CAWGVGGQAYGYTF
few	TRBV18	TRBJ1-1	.	TGTGCCAGCTCACCCTATACAGGGTGGAACACTGAAGCTTTCTTT	CASSPYTGWNTEAFF
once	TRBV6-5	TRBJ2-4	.	TGTGCCAGCAGTTCTCTAGCTACACTATCCAAAAACATTCAGTACTTC	CASSSLATLSKNIQYF
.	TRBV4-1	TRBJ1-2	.	TGCGCCAGCAGCCACTTGGGCAGGGGCGATGACTACACCTTC	CASSHLGRGDDYTF
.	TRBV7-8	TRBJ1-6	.	TGTGCCAGCAGCTTAGTAACGGGGGGCAAATCACCCCTCCACTTT	CASSLVTGGKSPLHF
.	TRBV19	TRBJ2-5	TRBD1	TGTGCCAGTAGTTCTGGACAGGGACAACAAGAGACCCAGTACTTC	CASSSGQGQQETQYF
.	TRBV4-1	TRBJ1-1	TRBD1	TGCGCCAGCAGCCAAGCGAACAGGGGCTACACTGAAGCTTTCTTT	CASSQANRGYTEAFF
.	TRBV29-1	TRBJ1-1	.	TGCAGCGTTACAGGGGAAGCTTTCTTT	CSVTGEAFF
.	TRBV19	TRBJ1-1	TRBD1	TGTGCCAGTAGTACTACAGGGGGCATGAACACTGAAGCTTTCTTT	CASSTTGGMNTEAFF
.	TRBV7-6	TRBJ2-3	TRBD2	TGTGCCAGCAGCCGGACTAGCGGGGAAACAGATACGCAGTATTTT	CASSRTSGETDTQYF
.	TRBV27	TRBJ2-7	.	TGTGCCAGCAGTTGGAGCTCCTACGAGCAGTACTTC	CASSWSSYEQYF
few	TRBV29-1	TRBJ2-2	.	TGCAGCGTCTCCCAGGGTGGTCAGGGGTACACCGGGGAGCTGTTTTTT	CSVSQGGQGYTGELFF
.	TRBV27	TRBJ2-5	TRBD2	TGTGCCAGCAGTTTTGGCGCTAGCGGGGGTGCCCAAGAGACCCAGTACTTC	CASSFGASGGAQETQYF
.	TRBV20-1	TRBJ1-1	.	TGCAGTGCTAGTTCCGGTCCGTGGGAAGCTTTCTTT	CSASSGPWEAFF
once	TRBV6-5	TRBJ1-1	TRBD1	TGTGCCAGCAGCCATGACAGGGCCAGTGAAGCTTTCTTT	CASSHDRASEAFF
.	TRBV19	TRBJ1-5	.	TGTGCCAGTACTGAGGGGACTTTACGGCAGCCCCAGCATTTT	CASTEGTLRQPQHF
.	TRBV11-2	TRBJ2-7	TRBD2	TGTGCCAGCAGCCCAGTAGCGGGGCCGTACGAGCAGTACTTC	CASSPVAGPYEQYF
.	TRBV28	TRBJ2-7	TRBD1	TGTGCCAGCATCTCTCCCGGGACAGGGGGGAGCTACGAGCAGTACTTC	CASISPGTGGSYEQYF
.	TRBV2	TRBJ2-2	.	TGTGCCTCTTCCGGCACCGGGGAGCTGTTTTTT	CASSGTGELFF
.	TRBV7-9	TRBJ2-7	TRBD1	TGTGCCAGCAGCCTACAGGGGGAACGGAGGAGGGTTGGAGAGCAGTACTTC	CASSLQGERRRVGEQYF
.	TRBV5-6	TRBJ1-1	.	TGTGCCAGCAGCTCAGGGGTGAACACTGAAGCTTTCTTT	CASSSGVNTEAFF